This TCR beta chain appears in the sequencing data of a study of blood T cell repertoires in COVID-19 (TCRdb year 2020). For the wider study: Samples covering the acute and convalescent phases of COVID-19 were provided by collaborators in the United States, Italy and Spain. The prospective study material was composed of cDNA or gDNA derived from T cells, B-cell-depleted T cells, or PBMCs. The dataset comprised deeply sampled blood TCRbeta repertoires from subjects exposed to, actively infected with, or recovered from COVID-19. The repertoires were released in a freely available public database intended as a resource for research on the immune response to SARS-CoV-2. The samples were drawn from the first 160 participants of the ongoing ImmuneRACE study and from about 1,200 subjects provided by 6 global collaborators. A de-identified subject ID, COVID-19 status, age in years and sex were almost always included in the sample metadata. Where available, HLA class I and class II types were taken from metadata supplied by the sample provider and were not determined by assay-based typing. The research as a whole found: How much clinical and demographic metadata was included differed by source and by participant, and the metadata was provided uncurated.

The immunoSEQ Assay, a bias-controlled multiplex PCR, was used to amplify TCRbeta CDR3 regions from genomic DNA. The published analysis was carried out like this. The number of nucleated cells in each sample was estimated from the amplification of reference gene primers within the assay. Sequence reads were collapsed and filtered to measure the absolute abundance of every unique TCRbeta CDR3 rearrangement. For each sample, productive Simpson clonality was calculated as the square root of Simpson's diversity index across productive rearrangements. TCRdb took over this immuneACCESS table, retaining in-frame rearrangements with V and J assigned. Such tables are incomplete; in checked studies, under half of the missing clones stem from an unresolved V gene, and the remainder is unexplained. V and J calls plus clone size are reproduced from that table; the DNA served to infer D and trimming. The sample table records some 120,000 clones; approximately 85% of these occur just once. Clones ranked in the top ten supply around 4% of the sample.

Whole blood was collected in K2EDTA tubes by collaborating institutions according to the institutions' own protocols. For TCRbeta analysis, collaborators shipped samples as frozen whole blood, isolated PBMCs, or DNA extracted from either of those sample types. On this clone: Its antigen is currently not known. No base qualities exist here, and no much larger clone lies one base off it.

Via the germline V gene, CDR1 is SQVTM and CDR2 ANQGSEA. At the junction V is shortened by 6 bases and J by 0 bases, with 12 bases in between. The CDR3 runs 14 amino acids, cysteine and phenylalanine included. The entry retains the CDR3 DNA only, 42 bases that are in frame from base 1. The sequencing input was peripheral blood. This TCR came from a human donor in a cohort sampled during active COVID-19. The sequence links TRBV29-1 to TRBJ1-5, with a weak D call of TRBD1 (5 bases match). The sequenced DNA: TGCAGCGTAGAAACAGGTGATAGCAATCAGCCCCAGCATTTT. It is translated as CSVETGDSNQPQHF.